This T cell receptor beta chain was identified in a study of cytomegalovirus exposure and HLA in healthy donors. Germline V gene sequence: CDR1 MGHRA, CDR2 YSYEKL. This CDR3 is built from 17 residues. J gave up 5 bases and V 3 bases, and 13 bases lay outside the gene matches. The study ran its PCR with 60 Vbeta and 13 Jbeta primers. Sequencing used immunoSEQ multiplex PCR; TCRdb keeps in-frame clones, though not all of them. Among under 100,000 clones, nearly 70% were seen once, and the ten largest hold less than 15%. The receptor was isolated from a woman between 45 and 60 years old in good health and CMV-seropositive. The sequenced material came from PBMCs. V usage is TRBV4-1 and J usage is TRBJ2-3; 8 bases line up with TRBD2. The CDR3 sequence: CASSHDGVAGRGDTQYF. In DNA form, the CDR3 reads TGCGCCAGCAGCCACGATGGAGTAGCGGGACGGGGAGATACGCAGTATTTT.